These 29 T cell receptor beta chains originate from one sample sequenced in a study of cytomegalovirus exposure and HLA in healthy donors. This PCR relied on a set of 60 Vbeta primers and 13 Jbeta primers. Using immunoSEQ multiplex PCR, the repertoire was profiled, and TCRdb retains in-frame clones only, with some absent. The sample carries about 130,000 clones, 74% recorded once. Sample: PBMCs. These receptors were taken from a man between 18 and 35 years old in good health and CMV-seropositive.

V usage is TRBV27 and J usage is TRBJ1-2; 11 bases are shared with TRBD1. Germline CDR1 MNHEY, CDR2 SMNVEV (reference sequence). After removal of 5 bases from V and 5 bases from J, the junction contained 4 bases not matched to a gene. CDR3 length equals 14 residues. Here the CDR3 reads CASSPDRGQYGYTF. CDR3 DNA sequence: TGTGCCAGCAGTCCGGACAGGGGGCAATATGGCTACACCTTC.

The J gene is TRBJ1-5, the V gene TRBV7-2; D gene ambiguous. CDR3 length equals 14 residues. Looked up from germline, CDR1 is SGHTA and CDR2 is FQGNSA. Deletions cut 5 bases from V and 5 bases from J, with 13 bases between. CDR3 in amino acids: CASSRRDFDQPQHF. The CDR3 DNA is TGTGCCAGCAGCCGGCGGGATTTCGATCAGCCCCAGCATTTT.

The chain links TRBV6-5 to TRBJ2-7, with 8 bases lining up with TRBD1. The CDR3 is made up of 15 amino acids. Germline V lookup: CDR1 MNHEY, CDR2 SVGAGI. The V gene end was trimmed by 5 bases and the J gene end by 3 bases; junction bases not matched to a gene: 9. The CDR3 here is CASSRGTGHLYEQYF. The CDR3 bases are TGTGCCAGCAGTCGAGGGACAGGCCACCTCTACGAGCAGTACTTC.

The J gene is TRBJ1-2, the V gene TRBV27, with a possible D match to TRBD1 (5 bases). This CDR3 has 15 amino acids. The germline V gene has CDR1 MNHEY and CDR2 SMNVEV (reference sequence). Trimming took 4 bases from V and 6 from J, leaving 18 bases between them. Here the CDR3 DNA reads TGTGCCAGCAGTTCCCTTGGGGCAGGGAAGAATGGCTACACCTTC. This sequence encodes CASSSLGAGKNGYTF.

V is TRBV28 and J is TRBJ1-2; D is unclear. Germline CDR1 reads MDHEN; CDR2 reads SYDVKM. This CDR3 contains 14 residues. V was shortened by 3 bases and J by 0 bases, with 8 bases between the two germline ends. CDR3 amino acids: CASSFGFSNYGYTF. CDR3 in DNA: TGTGCCAGCAGTTTTGGCTTTTCTAACTATGGCTACACCTTC.

This clone has only a few counts. The chain is built from TRBV4-1 and TRBJ2-7; D call uncertain. The CDR3 runs 16 residues. The V end was cut by 2 bases, the J end by 5 bases, with 19 bases between. Germline V gene data show CDR1 as MGHRA and CDR2 as YSYEKL. The CDR3 loop is CASSQHPRKPLDEQYF. The CDR3 bases are TGCGCCAGCAGCCAACACCCCCGAAAACCTTTAGACGAGCAGTACTTC.

V usage is TRBV7-2 and J usage is TRBJ2-5; possible D gene TRBD2, 5 bases. The CDR3 totals 13 residues. Germline V gives CDR1 SGHTA, CDR2 FQGNSA. V dropped 9 bases and J dropped 5 bases, with 16 bases sitting between them. CDR3 sequence: CASLIGILETQYF. CDR3 DNA: TGTGCCAGTCTCATCGGGATTCTGGAGACCCAGTACTTC.

The chain's CDR3 is CASSPRVLYEQYF. As DNA, the CDR3 is TGTGCCAGCAGCCCCCGGGTCCTCTACGAGCAGTACTTC. This rearrangement joins TRBV11-2 to TRBJ2-7; D remains unclear. Trimming shortened V by 5 bases and J by 3 bases, and 11 bases separated the two germline ends. The germline CDR1 and CDR2 sequences are SGHAT and FQNNGV. The CDR3 runs to 13 residues.

The rearrangement links TRBV5-1 to TRBJ2-7; 10 positions agree with TRBD1. V shed 5 bases, J shed 3 bases, and the junction held 5 bases outside the gene matches. CDR1 and CDR2 (germline): SGHRS, YFSETQ. The CDR3 consists of 14 residues. CDR3 nucleotide sequence: TGCGCCAGCAGAACCGGGACAGGGGTCTACGAGCAGTACTTC. Its protein is CASRTGTGVYEQYF. The whole variable domain, filled in from reference TRBV5-1 and TRBJ2-7, reads KAGVTQTPRYLIKTRGQQVTLSCSPISGHRSVSWYQQTPGQGLQFLFEYFSETQRNKGNFPGRFSGRQFSNSRSEMNVSTLELGDSALYLCASRTGTGVYEQYFGPGTRLTVT.

CDR3 region: CASSQGQFSGANVLTF. The CDR3 DNA is TGCGCCAGCAGCCAGGGACAGTTCTCTGGGGCCAACGTCCTGACTTTC. The chain recombines TRBV4-3 with TRBJ2-6; 7 nucleotides align to TRBD1. The germline gives CDR1 LGHNA, CDR2 YSLEER. The CDR3 totals 16 residues. The trim removed 3 bases at V and 0 bases at J, leaving 2 bases unmatched.

The table lists this clone with a few counts. This chain links TRBV11-2 with TRBJ1-1; the D gene is possibly TRBD1 (5 bases). Trimming took 5 bases from V and 0 from J, leaving 7 bases between them. The CDR3 is 13 amino acids. Germline-derived CDR1 and CDR2 are SGHAT and FQNNGV. The CDR3 DNA is TGTGCCAGCAGCCCAGGGATGAACACTGAAGCTTTCTTT. It encodes CASSPGMNTEAFF.

This clone appeared once. The V call is TRBV19, the J call TRBJ1-6, with D tentatively TRBD1 (5 bases). This CDR3 is 14 amino acids long. Germline V lookup: CDR1 LNHDA, CDR2 SQIVND (reference sequence). Trimming removed 5 bases at V and 6 bases at J, with 11 bases between. The CDR3 is CASSSQVLNSPLHF. CDR3 bases: TGTGCCAGTAGTTCACAGGTCCTTAATTCACCCCTCCACTTT.

The chain employs TRBV30 and TRBJ1-1, with D unclear. The V end lost 2 bases, the J end lost 4 bases, and 11 bases lay between the germline ends. Germline V gene lookup returns CDR1 GTSNPN and CDR2 SVGIG (reference sequence). CDR3 length: 13 amino acids. The DNA of the CDR3 is TGTGCCTGGAGTTTCGGGGTAGGCACTGAAGCTTTCTTT. Protein sequence: CAWSFGVGTEAFF.

The CDR3 sequence: CASTPFTGGTEAFF. CDR3 sequence (DNA): TGTGCCAGCACCCCCTTTACAGGGGGCACTGAAGCTTTCTTT. The J gene is TRBJ1-1, the V gene TRBV2, with TRBD1 matching over 8 bases. The CDR3 sequence is 14 residues long. V gave up 7 bases and J gave up 4 bases; unmatched junction bases: 8. Germline V CDR1 and CDR2: SNHLY, FYNNEI.

The chain joins TRBV29-1 to TRBJ2-5; 9 bases agree with TRBD1. This CDR3 is built from 14 residues. From germline, CDR1 is SQVTM and CDR2 ANQGSEA. V lost 6 bases, J lost 2 bases, and 7 bases stayed unmatched. CDR3 bases: TGCAGCGTCCACGTGACAGGGGGTCAAGAGACCCAGTACTTC. Translation: CSVHVTGGQETQYF.

The table lists this clone with a count of one. The V gene is TRBV7-8, the J gene TRBJ1-2; 11 bases are shared with TRBD1. The CDR3 has 17 amino acids. Germline values: CDR1 SGHVS, CDR2 FQNEAQ. J was trimmed by 5 bases and V by 4 bases; bases with no gene match: 12. Here the CDR3 DNA reads TGTGCCAGCAGCTACACCTCCGGGACAGGGGGAATTTATGGCTACACCTTC. This codes for CASSYTSGTGGIYGYTF.

The chain combines TRBV6-5 with TRBJ1-3; possible D gene TRBD1, 6 bases. The CDR3 sequence is 14 residues long. V was trimmed by 5 bases and J by 4 bases, leaving 12 bases between them. Germline V lookup: CDR1 MNHEY, CDR2 SVGAGI. Here the CDR3 reads CASSRGGGGNTIYF. The CDR3 DNA follows: TGTGCCAGCAGTAGAGGGGGTGGAGGAAACACCATATATTTT.

The chain links TRBV5-1 to TRBJ2-4; TRBD1 might be the D (7 bases). V lost 4 bases and J 1 base, leaving 12 bases between the germline ends. The CDR3 covers 15 residues. Germline V gives CDR1 SGHRS, CDR2 YFSETQ. The CDR3 coding sequence is TGCGCCAGCAGCCAGGGGGGCATGGCCAAAAACATTCAGTACTTC. This translates into CASSQGGMAKNIQYF.

This sequence joins TRBV18 and TRBJ1-5, with TRBD1 matching over 9 bases. Germline CDR1 KGHSH, CDR2 LQKENI. The CDR3 totals 17 residues. The ends lost 5 bases at V and 2 bases at J; junction bases unmatched: 10. Here the CDR3 reads CASSEQGTGWGNQPQHF. The CDR3 bases are TGTGCCAGCTCAGAACAAGGGACAGGGTGGGGCAATCAGCCCCAGCATTTT.

The chain links TRBV13 to TRBJ2-7; TRBD1 aligns across 7 bases. This CDR3 has 14 amino acids. Germline V CDR1 and CDR2: PRHDT, FYEKMQ (reference sequence). With 3 bases clipped from V and 1 base from J, the junction kept 3 bases outside the gene matches. The CDR3 nucleotides read TGTGCCAGCAGCTTCTGGGACAGTTCCTACGAGCAGTACTTC. Encoded protein: CASSFWDSSYEQYF.

The rearrangement uses TRBV6-5 and TRBJ2-7, with TRBD1 matching 7 bases. The junction had 9 bases not matched to a gene; V was cut back by 9 bases and J by 7 bases. Germline CDR1 and CDR2: MNHEY and SVGAGI. The CDR3 spans 12 residues. The DNA of the CDR3 is TGTGCCAGTGCTAGACAGGGCAGGGAGCAGTACTTC. Its translation: CASARQGREQYF.

The CDR3, as DNA: TGTGCCTGGATGGGACAGGGAGGGAATGAAGCTTTCTTT. It specifies CAWMGQGGNEAFF. The rearrangement joins TRBV30 to TRBJ1-1; 9 nucleotides align to TRBD1. After removal of 4 bases from V and 7 bases from J, the junction contained 7 bases not matched to a gene. CDR3 size: 13 residues. Germline V gives CDR1 GTSNPN, CDR2 SVGIG (reference sequence).

This clone was detected only a few times. The chain joins TRBV27 to TRBJ2-2, with D perhaps matching TRBD2 (5 bases). The germline gives CDR1 MNHEY, CDR2 SMNVEV (reference sequence). The CDR3 contains 12 residues. The CDR3 DNA sequence: TGTGGGTCGGGGAAGAACACCGGGGAGCTGTTTTTT. Protein product: CGSGKNTGELFF.

The table lists this clone with a count of one. The chain carries TRBV19 and TRBJ1-1; no clear D gene. Trimming cost V 4 bases and J 0 bases, with 6 bases left between them. The CDR3 covers 13 residues. Germline loops: CDR1 LNHDA, CDR2 SQIVND (reference sequence). The CDR3 DNA reads as TGTGCCAGTAGTACGGTCTTGAACACTGAAGCTTTCTTT. Amino acids: CASSTVLNTEAFF. Full variable domain (missing parts from reference TRBV19 and TRBJ1-1): DGGITQSPKYLFRKEGQNVTLSCEQNLNHDAMYWYRQDPGQGLRLIYYSQIVNDFQKGDIAEGYSVSREKKESFPLTVTSAQKNPTAFYLCASSTVLNTEAFFGQGTRLTVV.

The chain uses TRBV28 and TRBJ1-2; TRBD1 is a possible D gene (5 bases). Germline V CDR1 and CDR2: MDHEN, SYDVKM. This CDR3 contains 14 residues. Trimming took off 6 bases at V and 3 bases at J, with 14 bases between the two ends. The CDR3, as DNA: TGTGCCAGCAGCCTCCTAAGGGGTTACTATGGCTACACCTTC. Translating gives CASSLLRGYYGYTF.

The chain links TRBV5-4 to TRBJ2-7, with 12 positions matching TRBD1. In germline, CDR1 is SGHNT, CDR2 YYREEE (reference sequence). The CDR3 has 15 amino acids. V was pared by 3 bases and J by 6 bases, with 7 bases of the junction left unmatched. In DNA, the CDR3 is TGTGCCAGCAGCTATCCGGGACAGGGGGCGAGCGAGCAGTACTTC. It translates to CASSYPGQGASEQYF.

This clone was observed a few times. This chain connects TRBV5-1 to TRBJ1-5; no definite D call. The CDR3 extends over 14 amino acids. V was shortened by 2 bases and J by 6 bases, with 12 bases between the two germline ends. The germline V gene encodes CDR1 SGHRS and CDR2 YFSETQ. CDR3 region: CASSLQGPGQPQHF. The CDR3 nucleotides read TGCGCCAGCAGCTTACAAGGTCCGGGTCAGCCCCAGCATTTT.

The chain joins TRBV7-2 to TRBJ1-3; the D is unclear. This CDR3 contains 14 residues. Trimming shortened V by 1 base and J by 1 base, and 5 bases separated the two germline ends. Germline V gene sequence: CDR1 SGHTA, CDR2 FQGNSA. The CDR3 region is CASSLGGSGNTIYF. The CDR3 DNA is TGTGCCAGCAGCTTAGGAGGGTCTGGAAACACCATATATTTT.

The J gene is TRBJ2-7, the V gene TRBV11-3; no clear D gene. V lost 2 bases to trimming and J lost 3 bases, with 5 bases between them. Germline V lookup: CDR1 SGHNT, CDR2 YENEEA. This CDR3 spans 12 amino acids. The CDR3 coding sequence is TGTGCCAGCAGCTTATCAGGCTACGAGCAGTACTTC. Translating it yields CASSLSGYEQYF.